Each of the 25 T cell receptor beta chains below was sequenced from the same sample in a study of Ad26.COV2.S vaccination and SARS-CoV-2 variants. Some clones are missing from TCRdb's copy, which holds only in-frame ones; the method was immunoSEQ multiplex PCR. The sample gives 300,000 to 350,000 clones, roughly nine tenths of which show up once; around 6.4% is in the top ten. Treatment specified: some 20 received Ad26.COV2.S at low or high dose, single or two shots; a few received placebo; per-sample allocation not given. It was on day 63 after the first vaccine or placebo injection that samples were taken. The sample in question was peripheral blood, obtained in a trial of Ad26.COV2.S vaccine versus placebo. Receptors originate from a person aged 18 to 59 who received the Ad26.COV2.S COVID-19 vaccine or a placebo.

The chain links TRBV18 to TRBJ2-1; D is perhaps TRBD1 (5 bases). This CDR3 region has 15 residues. V lost 8 bases and J lost 0, with 14 bases in between. Per the germline V gene, CDR1 is KGHSH and CDR2 is LQKENI. The chain's CDR3 is CASESRASSYNEQFF. CDR3 sequence (DNA): TGTGCCAGCGAGAGCAGGGCCAGCTCCTACAATGAGCAGTTCTTC.

The V call is TRBV27, the J call TRBJ2-7; perhaps D is TRBD1 or TRBD2 (5 bases each). Between the trimmed V and J ends, which lost 5 bases and 5 bases, there was a span of 19 bases. The germline gives CDR1 MNHEY, CDR2 SMNVEV (reference sequence). This CDR3 spans 15 amino acids. The CDR3 protein is CASSLILRGRNEQYF. The DNA for the CDR3 is TGTGCCAGCAGTCTAATTCTAAGGGGACGAAACGAGCAGTACTTC.

V is TRBV30 and J is TRBJ2-7; a possible D gene is TRBD1 (5 bases). The CDR3 totals 11 residues. Germline assignment: CDR1 GTSNPN and CDR2 SVGIG (reference sequence). The CDR3 DNA follows: TGTGCTGGGGCGGAAACCTACGAGCAGTACTTC. It codes for CAGAETYEQYF.

V and J are TRBV6-5 and TRBJ1-1; D gene uncertain. Deletions cut 3 bases from V and 4 bases from J, with 18 bases between. Germline V gives CDR1 MNHEY, CDR2 SVGAGI. This CDR3 comprises 16 residues. The CDR3 coding sequence is TGTGCCAGCAGTTATAACACGGGTGGGGTTTTCACTGAAGCTTTCTTT. Amino acids: CASSYNTGGVFTEAFF.

A note on this clone: The junction and the germline gene differ at one end; a read error may be behind it. This rearrangement joins TRBV12-3 or TRBV12-4 to TRBJ1-1; no clear D gene. The CDR3 is made up of 9 amino acids. This CDR3 is CASSRPEIF. CDR3 nucleotide sequence: TGTGCCAGCAGTCGGCCGGAGATCTTT.

CDR3 bases: TGTGCCAGCAGTGTTACACTAGCGGGGGGGCGTGAGCAGTTCTTC. Translating it yields CASSVTLAGGREQFF. The chain uses TRBV6-4 and TRBJ2-1, with 13 nucleotides matching TRBD2. The CDR3 runs 15 residues. Per germline, CDR1 MRHNA and CDR2 SNTAGT. With 4 bases clipped from V and 9 bases from J, the junction kept 6 bases outside the gene matches.

V is TRBV7-2 and J is TRBJ2-1; 10 bases align to TRBD1. The CDR3 consists of 18 residues. The V gene end was trimmed by 4 bases and the J gene end by 5 bases; junction bases not matched to a gene: 14. Germline V gives CDR1 SGHTA, CDR2 FQGNSA. The CDR3 DNA follows: TGTGCCAGCAGCTCCACCCCACGGACAGGGGGAGCGAACAATGAGCAGTTCTTC. Translating gives CASSSTPRTGGANNEQFF. Combining the CDR3 with reference TRBV7-2 and TRBJ2-1 gives the whole variable domain GAGVSQSPSNKVTEKGKDVELRCDPISGHTALYWYRQSLGQGLEFLIYFQGNSAPDKSGLPSDRFSAERTGGSVSTLTIQRTQQEDSAVYLCASSSTPRTGGANNEQFFGPGTRLTVL.

The CDR3 sequence: CASVWGGAARRPGELFF. In nucleotides, the CDR3 is TGTGCCAGCGTATGGGGGGGCGCTGCTAGGAGGCCCGGGGAGCTGTTTTTT. The chain joins TRBV7-2 to TRBJ2-2; possibly TRBD2 for D (7 bases). With 8 bases removed from V and 6 bases from J, the gap between germline ends came to 25 bases. Germline V CDR1 and CDR2: SGHTA, FQGNSA. The length of the CDR3 is 17 residues.

The rearrangement uses TRBV2 and TRBJ2-7; no reliable D call. Germline loops: CDR1 SNHLY, CDR2 FYNNEI. CDR3 length equals 13 residues. V shed 3 bases and J shed 7 bases, with 13 bases lying between them. CDR3 nucleotides: TGTGCCAGCAGTGATTTATCCTCGGGTGAGCAGTACTTC. Protein: CASSDLSSGEQYF.

This chain links TRBV18 with TRBJ1-1, with 10 bases identical to TRBD1. CDR1 and CDR2 (germline): KGHSH, LQKENI. This CDR3 has 12 residues. V gave up 4 bases and J gave up 8 bases; unmatched junction bases: 1. The CDR3 DNA reads as TGTGCCAGCTCACAGGGACAGGGGGAAGCTTTCTTT. Its translation is CASSQGQGEAFF. Complete variable domain (other parts from reference TRBV18 and TRBJ1-1): NAGVMQNPRHLVRRRGQEARLRCSPMKGHSHVYWYRQLPEEGLKFMVYLQKENIIDESGMPKERFSAEFPKEGPSILRIQQVVRGDSAAYFCASSQGQGEAFFGQGTRLTVV.

V is TRBV6-5 and J is TRBJ2-3, with 8 positions matching TRBD2. The J segment lost 1 base and the V segment lost 5 bases, leaving 5 bases of the junction unmatched. The germline V gene encodes CDR1 MNHEY and CDR2 SVGAGI. This CDR3 spans 15 amino acids. The CDR3 loop is CASSTEAGGTDTQYF. The CDR3 DNA reads as TGTGCCAGCAGTACTGAAGCGGGGGGCACAGATACGCAGTATTTT.

The chain has TRBV20-1 and TRBJ2-5; D unresolved. There are 14 residues in the CDR3. The germline gives CDR1 DFQATT, CDR2 SNEGSKA (reference sequence). The V and J ends lost 3 bases and 5 bases respectively, with 16 bases between them. CDR3 DNA sequence: TGCAGTGCTAGTCCGCCGTCGATCGGCGAGACCCAGTACTTC. Translating it yields CSASPPSIGETQYF.

The chain is built from TRBV7-2 and TRBJ2-3; D not resolved. CDR1 is SGHTA and CDR2 is FQGNSA in the germline V gene. The V end was cut by 5 bases, the J end by 2 bases, with 14 bases between. This CDR3 is built from 15 residues. The CDR3 spells CASSLRAVFTDTQYF. The CDR3 DNA follows: TGTGCCAGCAGCCTTAGAGCAGTATTCACAGATACGCAGTATTTT.

The chain joins TRBV7-9 to TRBJ1-4, with D tentatively TRBD1 (5 bases). Trimming took off 6 bases at V and 0 bases at J, with 8 bases between the two ends. This CDR3 region has 14 residues. Germline V CDR1 and CDR2: SEHNR, FQNEAQ (reference sequence). The CDR3 here is CASSYRSTNEKLFF. DNA of the CDR3: TGTGCCAGCAGTTACAGGTCAACTAATGAAAAACTGTTTTTT.

The chain carries TRBV6-5 and TRBJ2-1; possible D gene TRBD2, 7 bases. The CDR3 totals 14 residues. V lost 0 bases to trimming and J lost 6 bases, with 9 bases between them. Germline V gene sequence: CDR1 MNHEY, CDR2 SVGAGI. In nucleotides, the CDR3 is TGTGCCAGCAGTTACTCGGGGGGGCCCAATGAGCAGTTCTTC. Its protein product is CASSYSGGPNEQFF.

The chain recombines TRBV24-1 with TRBJ2-7; TRBD1 agrees at 8 bases. Germline CDR1 is KGHDR and CDR2 is SFDVKD. V gave up 4 bases and J gave up 6 bases; unmatched junction bases: 16. The CDR3 consists of 17 residues. The CDR3 here is CATSDQNPGRGQSEQYF. The CDR3 DNA follows: TGTGCCACCAGTGACCAAAACCCCGGCAGGGGGCAGAGCGAGCAGTACTTC.

The V call is TRBV7-3, the J call TRBJ2-6; D gene uncertain. Germline CDR1 is SGHTA and CDR2 is FQGTGA. Trimming left V 1 base short and J 4 bases short, with 5 bases between. The CDR3 is 14 amino acids. The CDR3 sequence is CASSLRWGANVLTF. CDR3 DNA sequence: TGTGCCAGCAGCTTAAGGTGGGGGGCCAACGTCCTGACTTTC.

The CDR3 DNA reads as TGTGCCCCCGCGGGTTTCTCCTACGAGCAGTACTTC. Its protein is CAPAGFSYEQYF. This rearrangement joins TRBV9 to TRBJ2-7; a weak D match, TRBD2 (5 bases). Germline CDR1 and CDR2: SGDLS and YYNGEE. The CDR3 spans 12 residues. Trimming cost V 10 bases and J 0 bases, with 11 bases left between them.

A few counts support this clone. The chain employs TRBV2 and TRBJ1-2; D gene uncertain. V was clipped by 4 bases and J by 3 bases, with 6 bases between them. This CDR3 spans 12 amino acids. Germline values: CDR1 SNHLY, CDR2 FYNNEI. The CDR3 reads CASSVNHYGYTF. CDR3 DNA sequence: TGTGCCAGCAGTGTCAATCACTATGGCTACACCTTC.

The J gene is TRBJ1-6, the V gene TRBV18, with D possibly being TRBD1 (5 bases). The CDR3 has 16 residues. Looked up from germline, CDR1 is KGHSH and CDR2 is LQKENI. With 4 bases removed from V and 10 bases from J, the gap between germline ends came to 20 bases. The DNA for the CDR3 is TGTGCCAGCTCACGTACCCTTGTATCTGGGGCCTCACCCCTCCACTTT. It specifies CASSRTLVSGASPLHF.

This clone was observed a handful of times. V and J are TRBV30 and TRBJ1-5, with TRBD1 as a possible D gene (5 bases). With 4 bases removed from V and 3 bases from J, the gap between germline ends came to 10 bases. Germline loops: CDR1 GTSNPN, CDR2 SVGIG (reference sequence). The CDR3 loop spans 13 amino acids. The CDR3 DNA reads as TGTGCCTGGACTCGGGGACTCAATCAGCCCCAGCATTTT. As protein: CAWTRGLNQPQHF.

This clone was counted between two and nine times. The V and J genes are TRBV5-4 and TRBJ2-7; 7 bases fit TRBD1. Trimming at V came to 4 bases and at J to 5 bases, leaving 6 bases not matched to a gene. Germline V CDR1 and CDR2: SGHNT, YYREEE (reference sequence). The CDR3 sequence is 13 residues long. CDR3 sequence: CASSRQGRDEQYF. The CDR3 DNA sequence: TGTGCCAGCAGCAGACAGGGTAGGGACGAGCAGTACTTC.

The V and J genes are TRBV6-5 and TRBJ1-1; 9 positions agree with TRBD1. This CDR3 has 15 amino acids. The V gene's germline CDR1 is MNHEY and CDR2 SVGAGI. V shed 5 bases, J shed 0 bases, and the junction held 4 bases outside the gene matches. This chain's CDR3 is CASSPRDRVNTEAFF. As DNA, the CDR3 is TGTGCCAGCAGTCCCCGGGACAGGGTGAACACTGAAGCTTTCTTT.

V is TRBV19 and J is TRBJ2-7; 9 nucleotides agree with TRBD1. Trimming at V came to 10 bases and at J to 1 base, leaving 5 bases not matched to a gene. The germline gives CDR1 LNHDA, CDR2 SQIVND (reference sequence). The length of the CDR3 is 13 residues. The CDR3 sequence: CATRDRASYEQYF. CDR3 DNA sequence: TGTGCCACCAGGGACAGGGCTTCCTACGAGCAGTACTTC.

This chain connects TRBV19 to TRBJ1-5, with a tentative D call TRBD1 (6 bases). Germline CDR1 and CDR2: LNHDA and SQIVND (reference sequence). This CDR3 has 13 amino acids. V was shortened by 5 bases and J by 7 bases, with 12 bases between the two germline ends. The CDR3 nucleotides are TGTGCCAGTAGTGGGGGCTGGAGACAGCCCCAGCATTTT. Protein sequence: CASSGGWRQPQHF. Looking up the rest from reference TRBV19 and TRBJ1-5 gives the full variable domain: DGGITQSPKYLFRKEGQNVTLSCEQNLNHDAMYWYRQDPGQGLRLIYYSQIVNDFQKGDIAEGYSVSREKKESFPLTVTSAQKNPTAFYLCASSGGWRQPQHFGDGTRLSIL.